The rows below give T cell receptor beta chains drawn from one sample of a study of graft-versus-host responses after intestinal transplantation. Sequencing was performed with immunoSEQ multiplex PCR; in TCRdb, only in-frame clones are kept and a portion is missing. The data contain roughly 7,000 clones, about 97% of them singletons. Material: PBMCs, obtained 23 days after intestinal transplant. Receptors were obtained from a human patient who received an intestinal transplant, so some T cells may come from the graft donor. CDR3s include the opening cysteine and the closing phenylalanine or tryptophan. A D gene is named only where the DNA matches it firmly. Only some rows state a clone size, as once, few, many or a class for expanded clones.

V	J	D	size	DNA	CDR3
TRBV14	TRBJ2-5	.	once	TGTGCCAGCAGCCTCCTGTCGAAGTTGGCCCAGTACTTC	CASSLLSKLAQYF
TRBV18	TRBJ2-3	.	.	TGTGCCAGCTCACCCGTGGGTCCGGGACTCACAGATACGCAGTATTTT	CASSPVGPGLTDTQYF
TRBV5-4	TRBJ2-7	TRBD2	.	TGTGCCAGCAGCTACAACCTAGCGGGGGACGCCTACGAGCAGTACTTC	CASSYNLAGDAYEQYF
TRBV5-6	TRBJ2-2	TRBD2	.	TGTGCCAGCAGCCTCCGGACTAGCGGGAACACCGGGGAGCTGTTTTTT	CASSLRTSGNTGELFF
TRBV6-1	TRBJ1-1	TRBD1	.	TGTGCCAGCAGTAATCACAGGGGGATCGGTACTGAAGCTTTCTTT	CASSNHRGIGTEAFF
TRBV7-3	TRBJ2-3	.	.	TGTGCCAGCAGCTTATGGGGTGATTGGACAGATACGCAGTATTTT	CASSLWGDWTDTQYF
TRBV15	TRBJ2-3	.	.	TGTGCCACCAGCAGAGACGGGGGGCTAGCAGATACGCAGTATTTT	CATSRDGGLADTQYF
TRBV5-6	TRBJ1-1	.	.	TGTGCCACCGGTGTGGGGGGCCTGAACACTGAAGCTTTCTTT	CATGVGGLNTEAFF
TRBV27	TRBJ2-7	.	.	TGTGCCAGCAGTTTAAGGGTCACAGGGCCCCCCGAGCAGTACTTC	CASSLRVTGPPEQYF
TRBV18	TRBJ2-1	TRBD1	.	TGTGCCAGCTCACCAACAGGGGCGCGCGGGAATGAGCAGTTCTTC	CASSPTGARGNEQFF
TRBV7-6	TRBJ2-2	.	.	TGTGCCAGCAGCTTAAAAGTGGGTAACACCGGGGAGCTGTTTTTT	CASSLKVGNTGELFF
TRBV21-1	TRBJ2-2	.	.	TGTGCCAGCAGCACCCACGGGACTAGCGGAAACACCGGGGAGCTGTTTTTT	CASSTHGTSGNTGELFF
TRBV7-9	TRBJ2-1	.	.	TGTGCCAGCAGCTTATTCGATGAGCAGTTCTTC	CASSLFDEQFF
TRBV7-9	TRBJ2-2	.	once	TGTGCCAGCAGCCCCAAGACCGGGGAGCTGTTTTTT	CASSPKTGELFF
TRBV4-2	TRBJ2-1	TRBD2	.	TGTGCCAGCAGCCATGCTAGCCTCGGACTAGCGGGAGGGCGGTTCTTC	CASSHASLGLAGGRFF
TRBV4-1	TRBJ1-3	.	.	TGCGCCAGCAGCCAATTATGGGTTACTGGAAACACCATATATTTT	CASSQLWVTGNTIYF
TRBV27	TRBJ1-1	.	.	TGTGCCGTGGGCCCAACCATTTCTGAAGCTTTCTTT	CAVGPTISEAFF
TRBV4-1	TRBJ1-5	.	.	TGCGCCAGCAGCCAAGATCGGCAGGGGCCGCTGCCCCAGCATTTT	CASSQDRQGPLPQHF
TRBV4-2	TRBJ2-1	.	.	TGTGCCAGCAGCCAAGAATTTCGCTCCTACAATGAGCAGTTCTTC	CASSQEFRSYNEQFF
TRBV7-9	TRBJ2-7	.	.	TGTGCCAGCAGCCAGAGCTCCTACGAGCAGTACTTC	CASSQSSYEQYF
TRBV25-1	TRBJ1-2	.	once	TGTGCCAGCAGGAAGGGAGGGGACCTCGTCTATGGCTACACCTTC	CASRKGGDLVYGYTF
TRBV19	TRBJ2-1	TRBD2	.	TGTGCCAGTAGTTGGTCAGCGGGACTACACAATGAGCAGTTCTTC	CASSWSAGLHNEQFF
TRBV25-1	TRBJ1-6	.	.	TGTGCCAGCAGAGGACCGGCCAGTAATTCACCCCTCCACTTT	CASRGPASNSPLHF
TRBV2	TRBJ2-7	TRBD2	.	TGTGCCAGCTCGGGACTAGCGGGCTACGAGCAGTACTTC	CASSGLAGYEQYF
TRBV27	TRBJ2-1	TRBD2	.	TGTGCCAGCAGTTCCCGACTAGCGGGAATCAGAGATGAGCAGTTCTTC	CASSSRLAGIRDEQFF
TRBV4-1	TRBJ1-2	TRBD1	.	TGCGCCAGCAGCCAAGATTGGGGACAGCCTTGGTATGGCTACACCTTC	CASSQDWGQPWYGYTF
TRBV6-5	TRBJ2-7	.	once	TGTGCCAGCACCCCCAGGGATGAAGACGAGCAGTACTTC	CASTPRDEDEQYF
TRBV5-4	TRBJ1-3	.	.	TGTGCCAGCAGCTTGGCGTTAGGTCAGACCATATATTTT	CASSLALGQTIYF
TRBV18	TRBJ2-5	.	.	TGTGCCAGCTCACCACCGGGGGGAGAGACCCAGTACTTC	CASSPPGGETQYF
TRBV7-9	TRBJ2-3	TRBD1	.	TGTGCCAGCAGCCCCCGGACAGGGGGGAGCACAGATACGCAGTATTTT	CASSPRTGGSTDTQYF
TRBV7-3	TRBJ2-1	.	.	TGTGCCAGCAGCTTAAATTCGAGCCCTCCAGGGGAGGATGAGCAGTTCTTC	CASSLNSSPPGEDEQFF
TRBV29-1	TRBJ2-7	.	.	TGCAGCGTTGTTTCAGGGAGGTCCTACGAGCAGTACTTC	CSVVSGRSYEQYF
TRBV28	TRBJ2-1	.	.	TGTGCCAGCAGCAGGGAAAGCTCCTACAATGAGCAGTTCTTC	CASSRESSYNEQFF
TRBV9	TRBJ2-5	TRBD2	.	TGTGCCAGCAGCGTAGATCATCGAGCGGGGTGGACGGGAGTAACGGGAGAGACCCAGTACTTC	CASSVDHRAGWTGVTGETQYF
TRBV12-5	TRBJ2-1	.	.	TGTGCTAGTGCCTTGTATCGGACCAATGAGCAGTTCTTC	CASALYRTNEQFF
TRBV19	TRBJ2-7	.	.	TGTGCCAGTAGATGGCGACGGGGGCGCACCTACGAGCAGTACTTC	CASRWRRGRTYEQYF
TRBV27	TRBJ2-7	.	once	TGTGCCAGCAGGGACGGGGTCTCCTACGAGCAGTACTTC	CASRDGVSYEQYF
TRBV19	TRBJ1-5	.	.	TGTGCCAGTAGTCTGCCGGGGCCAAATCAGCCCCAGCATTTT	CASSLPGPNQPQHF
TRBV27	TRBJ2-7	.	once	TGTGCCAGCAGTTTTGGGGCTGGCGAGCAGTACTTC	CASSFGAGEQYF
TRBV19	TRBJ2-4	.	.	TGTGCCAGTAGTATAGGGCACATAGTCCTAGCCAAAAACATTCAGTACTTC	CASSIGHIVLAKNIQYF
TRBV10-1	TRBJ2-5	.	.	TGCGCCAGCAGTGAATCGCAGGAGACCCAGTACTTC	CASSESQETQYF
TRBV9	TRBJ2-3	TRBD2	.	TGTGCCAGCAGCGTAGGTGGTAGCGGGGCGTTATCAGATACGCAGTATTTT	CASSVGGSGALSDTQYF
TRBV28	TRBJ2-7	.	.	TGTGCCAGCAGTGCCAGTGTATCGGCGGGCGAGCAGTACTTC	CASSASVSAGEQYF
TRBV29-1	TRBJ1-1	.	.	TGCAGCGTTGAAGATCTGGGGGGGCTAAACACTGAAGCTTTCTTT	CSVEDLGGLNTEAFF
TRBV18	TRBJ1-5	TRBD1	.	TGTGCCAGCTCACCTACAGGGACAGGGGATCAGCCCCAGCATTTT	CASSPTGTGDQPQHF
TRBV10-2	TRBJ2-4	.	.	TGCGCCAGCACCGACTCAAGTGGTCAAGCCAAAAACATTCAGTACTTC	CASTDSSGQAKNIQYF